The 22 T cell receptor beta chains below all came from one sample that was sequenced in a study of identical twins. TCRdb re-analysed the 5' RACE reads in MiXCR, keeping a single row per CDR3 protein. The profile shows a few hundred thousand distinct CDR3 sequences, about 18% of them singletons. Material: naive T cells sorted from blood. The receptors shown here come from a man in his fifties in good health.

This clonotype came up a few times. This sequence joins TRBV6-2 or TRBV6-3 and TRBJ2-2; D perhaps matches TRBD1 (5 bases). The CDR3 loop spans 15 amino acids. Trimming cost V 0 bases and J 4 bases, with 9 bases left between them. From germline, CDR1 is MNHEY and CDR2 SVGEGT. The DNA for the CDR3 is TGTGCCAGCAGTTACTCGGGGCCTGGCACCGGGGAGCTGTTTTTT. Its protein is CASSYSGPGTGELFF.

Many counts were recorded for this clonotype. CDR3 in DNA: TGCAGTGCTAGTCTCGACAGGGTGGCCAATCAGCCCCAGCATTTT. The encoded protein is CSASLDRVANQPQHF. The rearrangement joins TRBV20-1 to TRBJ1-5; 7 nucleotides line up with TRBD1. Germline-derived CDR1 and CDR2 are DFQATT and SNEGSKA (reference sequence). J gave up 3 bases and V 3 bases, and 8 bases lay outside the gene matches. The CDR3 sequence is 15 residues long.

This clonotype was detected many times. This chain links TRBV20-1 with TRBJ2-1; TRBD2 might be the D (5 bases). The germline V gene encodes CDR1 DFQATT and CDR2 SNEGSKA (reference sequence). This CDR3 comprises 15 residues. Trimming took off 7 bases at V and 6 bases at J, with 22 bases between the two ends. The chain's CDR3 is CSGIPYSVPGNEQFF. In DNA form, the CDR3 reads TGCAGTGGAATACCCTATAGCGTCCCGGGCAATGAGCAGTTCTTC.

A few counts support this clonotype. The chain recombines TRBV20-1 with TRBJ2-3; 10 positions agree with TRBD2. In germline, CDR1 is DFQATT, CDR2 SNEGSKA (reference sequence). CDR3 size: 16 residues. Trimming removed 5 bases from V and 2 bases from J; junction bases left unmatched: 10. The CDR3, as DNA: TGCAGTGCTGGAGGGACTAGCGAGGATTACACAGATACGCAGTATTTT. Encoded protein: CSAGGTSEDYTDTQYF.

The gene calls are TRBV9 and TRBJ1-3; the D is unclear. Germline CDR1 SGDLS, CDR2 YYNGEE. The CDR3 sequence is 16 residues long. Trimming shortened V by 2 bases and J by 1 base, and 13 bases separated the two germline ends. For the CDR3, the DNA is TGTGCCAGCAGCGTTGATACCCCTGGTTCTGGAAACACCATATATTTT. It translates to CASSVDTPGSGNTIYF.

The rearrangement joins TRBV12-3 or TRBV12-4 to TRBJ2-1; the match to TRBD1 covers 9 bases. V shed 4 bases and J 7 bases; nucleotides not matched to a gene: 5. The CDR3 length is 14 residues. The chain's CDR3 is CASSSGTGPNEQFF. The CDR3 DNA reads as TGTGCCAGCAGTTCCGGGACAGGGCCAAATGAGCAGTTCTTC.

The rearrangement uses TRBV6-5 and TRBJ1-1, with D maybe TRBD1 (6 bases). Germline V gives CDR1 MNHEY, CDR2 SVGAGI. The V end was cut by 4 bases, the J end by 5 bases, with 17 bases between. This CDR3 has 15 amino acids. The CDR3 DNA sequence: TGTGCCAGCAGTTCCCGAGGAGGGGGGGTTACTGAAGCTTTCTTT. Protein product: CASSSRGGGVTEAFF.

The sample holds a few counts of this clonotype. The rearrangement links TRBV10-3 to TRBJ1-4; a possible D gene is TRBD1 (6 bases). Germline V gives CDR1 ENHRY, CDR2 SYGVKD. V gave up 0 bases and J gave up 7 bases, with 18 bases separating them. The CDR3 totals 17 residues. The CDR3 spells CAISESPQGRAGEKLFF. The CDR3 coding sequence is TGTGCCATCAGTGAGTCGCCTCAGGGGAGAGCAGGTGAAAAACTGTTTTTT.

The sample holds a few counts of this clonotype. The chain has TRBV5-1 and TRBJ2-7; 7 nucleotides line up with TRBD1. CDR3 length equals 14 residues. CDR1 and CDR2 (germline): SGHRS, YFSETQ. J was trimmed by 0 bases and V by 4 bases; bases with no gene match: 4. The CDR3 spells CASSTHRGSYEQYF. CDR3 DNA: TGCGCCAGCAGCACGCACAGGGGCTCCTACGAGCAGTACTTC. The full variable domain, completed using reference TRBV5-1 and TRBJ2-7, is KAGVTQTPRYLIKTRGQQVTLSCSPISGHRSVSWYQQTPGQGLQFLFEYFSETQRNKGNFPGRFSGRQFSNSRSEMNVSTLELGDSALYLCASSTHRGSYEQYFGPGTRLTVT.

This clonotype was detected many times. V usage is TRBV20-1 and J usage is TRBJ1-1; TRBD1 matches 10 bases. In germline, CDR1 is DFQATT, CDR2 SNEGSKA (reference sequence). V gave up 6 bases and J gave up 3 bases; unmatched junction bases: 13. This CDR3 is 16 amino acids long. The CDR3 coding sequence is TGCAGTGCCCTACCGGGGACAGGGGAGTGGGACACTGAAGCTTTCTTT. Translation: CSALPGTGEWDTEAFF.

This clonotype has at least ten counts. J is TRBJ2-7 and V is TRBV24-1; D possibly corresponds to TRBD2 (6 bases). The CDR3 sequence is 16 residues long. Germline V gene sequence: CDR1 KGHDR, CDR2 SFDVKD. Trimming shortened V by 4 bases and J by 6 bases, and 21 bases separated the two germline ends. CDR3 DNA: TGTGCCACCAGTGAAGCGTGGACTACCCTAGATTGCGAGCAGTACTTC. Encoded protein: CATSEAWTTLDCEQYF.

The table lists this clonotype with many counts. The gene calls are TRBV10-3 and TRBJ2-5; 13 bases agree with TRBD2. Germline V gene sequence: CDR1 ENHRY, CDR2 SYGVKD. The trim removed 0 bases at V and 4 bases at J, leaving 8 bases unmatched. The CDR3 is 18 amino acids. CDR3 residues: CAISESRTSGSSGETQYF. The CDR3 DNA reads as TGTGCCATCAGTGAGTCGAGGACTAGCGGGAGTAGTGGAGAGACCCAGTACTTC.

This clonotype showed up just once. The gene calls are TRBV6-1 and TRBJ1-4, with TRBD1 as a possible D gene (6 bases). The germline V and J ends were trimmed by 5 bases and 5 bases, with 12 bases remaining between them. The CDR3 runs to 14 residues. Looked up from germline, CDR1 is MNHNS and CDR2 is SASEGT. This CDR3 is CASSQTRGNEKLFF. CDR3 coding DNA: TGTGCCAGCAGTCAGACCAGGGGAAATGAAAAACTGTTTTTT.

CDR3 residues: CSARPRGSETQYF. The CDR3 DNA sequence: TGCAGTGCTAGACCCAGGGGAAGCGAGACCCAGTACTTC. The chain links TRBV20-1 to TRBJ2-5; maybe TRBD1 (6 bases). The germline V gene has CDR1 DFQATT and CDR2 SNEGSKA (reference sequence). V was cut by 2 bases and J by 5 bases, with 12 bases left in between. There are 13 residues in the CDR3.

This chain connects TRBV6-1 to TRBJ2-5; D may be TRBD1 (6 bases). The CDR3 spans 14 residues. V lost 3 bases, J lost 8 bases, and 16 bases lay in between. CDR1 is MNHNS, CDR2 SASEGT, per germline. Here the CDR3 DNA reads TGTGCCAGCAGTGAGTCTCAGGGGTTTGAAACCCAGTACTTC. As protein: CASSESQGFETQYF.

This clonotype has more than one count but fewer than ten. The rearrangement joins TRBV6-1 to TRBJ2-7; a possible D gene is TRBD2 (6 bases). The V end lost 4 bases, the J end lost 4 bases, and 29 bases lay between the germline ends. The CDR3 is 19 amino acids. CDR1 MNHNS and CDR2 SASEGT come from the germline V gene. The CDR3 sequence is CASSAHYGERGRLQYEQYF. The CDR3 region has the DNA TGTGCCAGCAGTGCCCACTACGGCGAGAGAGGGAGGTTGCAATACGAGCAGTACTTC.

This CDR3 reads CASSPLTGVGQPQHF. CDR3 coding DNA: TGTGCCAGTAGTCCCCTGACAGGGGTCGGCCAGCCCCAGCATTTT. V is TRBV19 and J is TRBJ1-5, with 8 bases lining up with TRBD1. This CDR3 is 15 amino acids long. After removal of 5 bases from V and 7 bases from J, the junction contained 10 bases not matched to a gene. From germline, CDR1 is LNHDA and CDR2 SQIVND (reference sequence).

This chain links TRBV25-1 with TRBJ2-6; TRBD2 is a possible D gene (5 bases). V lost 3 bases to trimming and J lost 2 bases, with 11 bases between them. From germline, CDR1 is MGHDK and CDR2 SYGVNS. The CDR3 spans 16 residues. The CDR3 reads CASSDHHGAGANVLTF. The CDR3 coding sequence is TGTGCCAGCAGTGACCATCACGGGGCTGGGGCCAACGTCCTGACTTTC. Variable domain in full (rest from reference TRBV25-1 and TRBJ2-6): EADIYQTPRYLVIGTGKKITLECSQTMGHDKMYWYQQDPGMELHLIHYSYGVNSTEKGDLSSESTVSRIRTEHFPLTLESARPSHTSQYLCASSDHHGAGANVLTFGAGSRLTVL.

This clonotype has just a few counts. V is TRBV6-5 and J is TRBJ1-3, with TRBD1 matching 7 bases. This CDR3 contains 15 residues. Germline V lookup: CDR1 MNHEY, CDR2 SVGAGI. Unmatched junction bases numbered 4, after V lost 4 bases and J lost 1 base. The CDR3 loop reads CASSSDRVSGNTIYF. DNA for the CDR3: TGTGCCAGCAGTTCCGACAGGGTATCTGGAAACACCATATATTTT.

In this sample, this clonotype turned up a few times. J is TRBJ1-2 and V is TRBV12-3 or TRBV12-4; weak D call: TRBD1 (5 bases). V lost 2 bases to trimming and J lost 0 bases, with 13 bases between them. The CDR3 is 16 residues long. For the CDR3, the DNA is TGTGCCAGCAGTTTATTGAACAGGAGACCTAACTATGGCTACACCTTC. Translated, it gives CASSLLNRRPNYGYTF.

The V and J genes are TRBV28 and TRBJ2-1; tentatively, D is TRBD2 (6 bases). With 7 bases removed from V and 2 bases from J, the gap between germline ends came to 15 bases. CDR3 length: 15 residues. Germline V gives CDR1 MDHEN, CDR2 SYDVKM. The chain's CDR3 is CASTFIAEAYNEQFF. The DNA for the CDR3 is TGTGCCAGCACCTTTATAGCGGAGGCCTACAATGAGCAGTTCTTC.

The table lists this clonotype with many counts. This chain joins TRBV7-8 and TRBJ2-5; 9 positions match TRBD2. The V gene's germline CDR1 is SGHVS and CDR2 FQNEAQ. The trim removed 1 base at V and 0 bases at J, leaving 9 bases unmatched. The CDR3 covers 18 residues. CDR3: CASSLVFVAGEYQETQYF. CDR3 DNA sequence: TGTGCCAGCAGCTTAGTATTTGTAGCGGGGGAGTACCAAGAGACCCAGTACTTC.